This T cell receptor beta chain was retrieved from a study of early T cells in non-severe SARS-CoV-2 infection. Study-level background: Investigators sequenced bulk RNA drawn from unsorted whole blood, and chains remained unpaired.

This clonotype was counted ten times or more. Germline V gene lookup returns CDR1 SGHVS and CDR2 FQNEAQ. V lost 11 bases, J lost 5 bases, and 17 bases lay in between. CDR3 size: 13 residues. TCRdb re-called the 5' RACE reads with MiXCR, one entry per CDR3 protein. The sample carries around 46,000 distinct CDR3 sequences, around a tenth recorded once. The sample consisted of whole blood. This receptor was taken from an adult who was a healthcare worker with PCR-confirmed SARS-CoV-2 infection or an uninfected control (not recorded which). The J gene is TRBJ2-3, the V gene TRBV7-8; D may be TRBD2 (6 bases). The CDR3 here is CAGGGPLGDTQYF. The DNA for the CDR3 is TGTGCCGGGGGAGGTCCCCTGGGAGATACGCAGTATTTT.